Listed here are 16 T cell receptor beta chains from one sample, sequenced in a study of regulatory T cells in long-lasting Graves disease. As to time point: persistent/refractory GD, antithyroid drugs over 5 years with positive TRAb. PBMC-derived RNA was used for the TCR library. Building the TCR beta libraries relied on iRepertoire HTBI primers, and CDR3 regions underwent Arm-PCR. MiXCR, run by TCRdb on the multiplex PCR reads, gives a single entry per CDR3 protein. This sample has more than 650,000 distinct CDR3 sequences; about 30% occur once, and the top ten carry 42%. Specimen: peripheral blood mononuclear cells (PBMCs), collected when the disease was refractory, from a patient treated with antithyroid drugs. The receptors derive from a female donor with Graves disease.

This clonotype was picked up a small number of times. V and J are TRBV2 and TRBJ1-5; no definite D call. Trimming pared 5 bases from V and 3 bases from J, leaving 14 bases between. Germline CDR1 SNHLY, CDR2 FYNNEI. The CDR3 has 15 residues. In DNA form, the CDR3 reads TGTGCCAGCAGTCTCGGGAGGGCGGACAATCAGCCCCAGCATTTT. Translated, it gives CASSLGRADNQPQHF.

In this sample, this clonotype turned up many times. The V and J genes are TRBV27 and TRBJ1-1; D gene ambiguous. In germline, CDR1 is MNHEY, CDR2 SMNVEV (reference sequence). V dropped 3 bases and J dropped 1 base, with 6 bases sitting between them. CDR3 length: 13 residues. The chain's CDR3 is CASSFTQNTEAFF. For the CDR3, the DNA is TGTGCCAGCAGTTTTACACAGAACACTGAAGCTTTCTTT.

This clonotype was found many times. The chain joins TRBV12-3 or TRBV12-4 to TRBJ1-1; maybe TRBD1 (5 bases). V was trimmed by 3 bases and J by 0 bases, leaving 20 bases between them. This CDR3 has 18 residues. The DNA for the CDR3 is TGTGCCAGCAGTTTTGGACTCGGGGCAGCAATACTGAACACTGAAGCTTTCTTT. It translates to CASSFGLGAAILNTEAFF.

This clonotype was detected many times. V is TRBV12-3 or TRBV12-4 and J is TRBJ1-5, with D unclear. This CDR3 spans 14 amino acids. The V and J ends lost 0 bases and 2 bases respectively, with 5 bases between them. CDR3 region: CASSLALGNQPQHF. Here the CDR3 DNA reads TGTGCCAGCAGTTTAGCGTTAGGCAATCAGCCCCAGCATTTT.

A few counts support this clonotype. The chain employs TRBV5-1 and TRBJ2-6; 9 bases align to TRBD1. The germline V gene has CDR1 SGHRS and CDR2 YFSETQ. Trimming took 4 bases from V and 4 from J; bases not matched to a gene: 9. CDR3 length equals 17 residues. CDR3: CASSPGQGTLGANVLTF. The CDR3, as DNA: TGCGCCAGCAGCCCTGGACAGGGGACGTTGGGGGCCAACGTCCTGACTTTC.

This clonotype appeared many times. The chain joins TRBV6-1 to TRBJ2-7, with TRBD1 matching 9 bases. Losses at the gene ends were 7 bases for V and 1 base for J; bases not matched to a gene: 8. The CDR3 consists of 15 residues. Germline lookup yields CDR1 MNHNS and CDR2 SASEGT. CDR3 sequence reads: CASTWTGVQSYEQYF. The CDR3 nucleotides are TGTGCCAGCACTTGGACAGGGGTACAATCCTACGAGCAGTACTTC.

The J gene is TRBJ1-2, the V gene TRBV12-3 or TRBV12-4; D is possibly TRBD1 (5 bases). The CDR3 extends over 12 amino acids. V was shortened by 11 bases and J by 4 bases, with 14 bases between the two germline ends. CDR3 bases: TGTGCCGGCGGGGGGGAATTCTATGGCTACACCTTC. Its protein product is CAGGGEFYGYTF.

This rearrangement joins TRBV18 to TRBJ1-1; D unresolved. The CDR3 is 14 amino acids. Germline CDR1 and CDR2: KGHSH and LQKENI. V gave up 3 bases and J gave up 2 bases, with 10 bases separating them. This chain's CDR3 is CASSPMDGNTEAFF. The CDR3 coding sequence is TGTGCCAGCTCACCGATGGACGGCAACACTGAAGCTTTCTTT.

V usage is TRBV5-1 and J usage is TRBJ1-1; D not resolved. CDR1 and CDR2 (germline): SGHRS, YFSETQ. The CDR3 contains 15 residues. The ends were cut back, 2 bases at V and 2 bases at J, with 13 bases in the middle. The CDR3, as DNA: TGCGCCAGCAGCTTAAGGGTCGCGGATAACACTGAAGCTTTCTTT. Protein sequence: CASSLRVADNTEAFF.

The chain joins TRBV7-9 to TRBJ2-7; the D gene could be TRBD1 or TRBD2 (5 bases each). The ends were cut back, 6 bases at V and 7 bases at J, with 16 bases in the middle. Germline CDR1 is SEHNR and CDR2 is FQNEAQ (reference sequence). The CDR3 spans 13 residues. The CDR3 coding sequence is TGTGCCAGCAGTGGGGGATCCGCTTGGGAGCAGTACTTC. Amino acid sequence: CASSGGSAWEQYF.

In this sample, this clonotype turned up a few times. V is TRBV6-1 and J is TRBJ1-6, with 10 bases fitting TRBD1. Per germline, CDR1 MNHNS and CDR2 SASEGT. The CDR3 length is 15 residues. Trimming cost V 6 bases and J 9 bases; bases outside gene matches: 8. The CDR3 here is CASRTDGTGVSPLHF. The DNA for the CDR3 is TGTGCCAGCAGAACTGATGGGACAGGGGTTTCACCCCTCCACTTT.

This clonotype was counted between two and nine times. The chain uses TRBV10-3 and TRBJ1-2; 7 nucleotides agree with TRBD1. The CDR3 loop spans 14 amino acids. J gave up 4 bases and V 7 bases, and 9 bases lay outside the gene matches. Germline values: CDR1 ENHRY, CDR2 SYGVKD. CDR3: CAIKLGGDGYGYTF. CDR3 sequence (DNA): TGTGCCATCAAGCTAGGGGGCGATGGCTATGGCTACACCTTC.

J is TRBJ2-3 and V is TRBV28, with D perhaps being TRBD1 or TRBD2 (5 bases each). V was clipped by 10 bases and J by 0 bases, with 17 bases between them. The germline V gene has CDR1 MDHEN and CDR2 SYDVKM. This CDR3 region has 15 residues. CDR3 nucleotides: TGTGCCACGCGGGCGCCAGACAGAAGCACAGATACGCAGTATTTT. The encoded protein is CATRAPDRSTDTQYF.

This clonotype turned up a few times. The chain combines TRBV2 with TRBJ1-5, with a weak D call TRBD1 (5 bases). The germline V gene has CDR1 SNHLY and CDR2 FYNNEI. Trimming pared 3 bases from V and 6 bases from J, leaving 9 bases between. The CDR3 totals 13 residues. CDR3 DNA sequence: TGTGCCAGCAGTGATGGGGGTGGTCAGCCCCAGCATTTT. Amino acids: CASSDGGGQPQHF.

This clonotype occurred a few times. The J gene is TRBJ1-2, the V gene TRBV3-1; D is uncertain. With 1 base removed from V and 4 bases from J, the gap between germline ends came to 10 bases. CDR3 length: 14 amino acids. The germline V gene encodes CDR1 LGHDT and CDR2 YNNKEL (reference sequence). The DNA of the CDR3 is TGTGCCAGCAGCCAAGGGGAGGGAGGCTATGGCTACACCTTC. This gives the protein CASSQGEGGYGYTF.

The sample holds many counts of this clonotype. The chain has TRBV6-5 and TRBJ1-5, with unresolved D. Trimming left V 2 bases short and J 1 base short, with 3 bases between. Germline assignment: CDR1 MNHEY and CDR2 SVGAGI. The CDR3 extends over 13 amino acids. The CDR3 reads CASSYQSNQPQHF. The CDR3 nucleotides are TGTGCCAGCAGTTACCAAAGCAATCAGCCCCAGCATTTT.